This T cell receptor (beta chain) was identified in a study of cytomegalovirus exposure and HLA in healthy donors. Notes on the study in general: Versus the roughly 690-donor mean, an Asian-associated ancestry cluster reportedly showed fewer N-insertions in a later analysis. The analysis excluded some indistinguishable V segments, including TRBV6-2 and TRBV6-3.

Details on this clone: Antigen: not known.

Germline V lookup: CDR1 SGHVS, CDR2 FQNEAQ. This CDR3 contains 15 residues. The V end lost 6 bases, the J end lost 6 bases, and 18 bases lay between the germline ends. PCR primers comprised 60 Vbeta and 13 Jbeta primers. Only in-frame clones appear in the TCRdb table, and some are missing; sequencing was by immunoSEQ multiplex PCR. The sample consists of approximately 100,000 clones, roughly 81% of them appearing once. The chain joins TRBV7-8 to TRBJ2-1; D is uncertain. Sequenced sample: PBMCs. The TCR sequence derives from a man in his forties in good health and CMV-seronegative. The CDR3 loop is CASRPQLEAGNEQFF. The CDR3 DNA reads as TGTGCCAGCAGGCCCCAGCTAGAGGCTGGCAATGAGCAGTTCTTC. Complete variable domain (other parts from reference TRBV7-8 and TRBJ2-1): GAGVSQSPRYKVAKRGQDVALRCDPISGHVSLFWYQQALGQGPEFLTYFQNEAQLDKSGLPSDRFFAERPEGSVSTLKIQRTQQEDSAVYLCASRPQLEAGNEQFFGPGTRLTVL.